The T cell receptor (beta chain) under discussion was sequenced for a study of cytomegalovirus exposure and HLA in healthy donors. General observations from the study: Many donors shared some public TCRs, even though most TCR sequences were rare. In an earlier analysis, productive rearrangement rates for most beta V segments clustered near 90% or 30%. Most CMV-associated TCR beta chains were later found to appear HLA-restricted.

The CDR3 spans 15 residues. CDR1 and CDR2 (germline): MNHEY, SVGAGI. Trimming took 8 bases from V and 0 from J; bases not matched to a gene: 7. Donors had nominal health at sampling but likely had unrecorded immune exposures. The PCR had 60 Vbeta and 13 Jbeta primers. TCRdb keeps only in-frame clones here, not all; method: immunoSEQ multiplex PCR. The sample includes approximately 130,000 clones, roughly 8.8% of them seen just once. Worth noting for this clone: Its target is not known.

The origin of this receptor is a woman in her thirties or forties in good health and CMV-seropositive. The chain links TRBV6-5 to TRBJ1-5; 7 bases are shared with TRBD1. Sequences were obtained from PBMCs. CDR3 bases: TGTGCCAGCCGAACCAGGGGGGATAGCAATCAGCCCCAGCATTTT. It codes for CASRTRGDSNQPQHF.